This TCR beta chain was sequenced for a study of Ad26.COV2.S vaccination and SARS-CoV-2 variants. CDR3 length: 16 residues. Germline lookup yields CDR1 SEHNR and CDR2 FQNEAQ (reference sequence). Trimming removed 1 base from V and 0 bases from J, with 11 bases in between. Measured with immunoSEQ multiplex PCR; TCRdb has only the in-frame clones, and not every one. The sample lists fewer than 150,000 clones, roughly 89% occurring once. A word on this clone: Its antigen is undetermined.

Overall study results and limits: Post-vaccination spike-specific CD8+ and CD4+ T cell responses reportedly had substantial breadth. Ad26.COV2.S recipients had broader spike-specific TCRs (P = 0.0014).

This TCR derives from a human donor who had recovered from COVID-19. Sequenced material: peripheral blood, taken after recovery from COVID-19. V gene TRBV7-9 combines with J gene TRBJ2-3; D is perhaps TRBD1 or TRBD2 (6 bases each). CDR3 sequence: CASSLVPGASTDTQYF. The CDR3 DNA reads TGTGCCAGCAGCTTAGTCCCGGGGGCCAGCACAGATACGCAGTATTTT.